This TCR beta chain was recovered during a study of T cells expressing NK-cell markers. Whole-study context: There were seven HCMV-seropositive donors and one seronegative donor among the eight sequenced.

CDR3 length: 13 amino acids. The germline V gene encodes CDR1 SEHNR and CDR2 FQNEAQ (reference sequence). After re-calling the 5' RACE reads, TCRdb lists one entry per CDR3 protein, DNA absent. Its clone listing holds approximately 420,000 distinct CDR3 sequences. The clonotype was recovered from a woman between 50 and 59 years old in good health. The chain joins TRBV7-9 to TRBJ1-1. The sequencing sample was made of blood T cells: a sorted CD56 or NKG2C T cell subset, CD4+ or CD8+ T cells, or bulk PBMC T cells (not recorded which). CDR3 region: CASSSDFGNRAFF. Variable domain in full (rest from reference TRBV7-9 and TRBJ1-1): DTGVSQNPRHKITKRGQNVTFRCDPISEHNRLYWYRQTLGQGPEFLTYFQNEAQLEKSRLLSDRFSAERPKGSFSTLEIQRTEQGDSAMYLCASSSDFGNRAFFGQGTRLTVV.